This T cell receptor (beta chain) was captured in a study of shared clonotypes between healthy human individuals. A word on this clone: Other DNA sequences in this specimen translate into the identical CDR3.

Assay: immunoSEQ multiplex PCR; the TCRdb copy retains only in-frame clones and omits some. The data hold millions of clones, with around 96% observed a single time. Naive-designated CD8 cells lacked CD45RO, were positively enriched for CCR7, and omitted terminally differentiated effector memory CD45RA+ cells. Adult donors, all healthy and HIV-negative, had no recent acute infections or vaccinations. This CDR3 spans 13 amino acids. The germline CDR1 and CDR2 sequences are SGHRS and YFSETQ. Deletions cut 4 bases from V and 4 bases from J, with 12 bases between. The receptor was isolated from a man aged 18 to 29 in good health. Sequenced: naive CD8+ T cells sorted from blood. The rearrangement uses TRBV5-1 and TRBJ2-7; no clear D gene. The CDR3 DNA sequence: TGCGCCAGCAGCCCCGGCCCGGGTTACGAGCAGTACTTC. It translates to CASSPGPGYEQYF.